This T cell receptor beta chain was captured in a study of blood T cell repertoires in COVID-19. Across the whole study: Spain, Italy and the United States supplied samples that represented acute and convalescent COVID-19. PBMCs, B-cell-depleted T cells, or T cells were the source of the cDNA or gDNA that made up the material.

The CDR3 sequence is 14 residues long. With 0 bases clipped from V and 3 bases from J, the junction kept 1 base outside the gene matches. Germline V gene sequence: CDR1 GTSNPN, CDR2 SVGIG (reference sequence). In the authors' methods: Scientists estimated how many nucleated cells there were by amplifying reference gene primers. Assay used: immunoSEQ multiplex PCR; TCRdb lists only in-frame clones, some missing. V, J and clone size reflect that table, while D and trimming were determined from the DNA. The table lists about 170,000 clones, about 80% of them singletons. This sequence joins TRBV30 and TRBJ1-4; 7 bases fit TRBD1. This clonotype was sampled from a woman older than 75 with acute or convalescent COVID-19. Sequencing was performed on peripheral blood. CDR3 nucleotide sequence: TGTGCCTGGAGTGTAGGGACAGCTAATGAAAAACTGTTTTTT. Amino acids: CAWSVGTANEKLFF.